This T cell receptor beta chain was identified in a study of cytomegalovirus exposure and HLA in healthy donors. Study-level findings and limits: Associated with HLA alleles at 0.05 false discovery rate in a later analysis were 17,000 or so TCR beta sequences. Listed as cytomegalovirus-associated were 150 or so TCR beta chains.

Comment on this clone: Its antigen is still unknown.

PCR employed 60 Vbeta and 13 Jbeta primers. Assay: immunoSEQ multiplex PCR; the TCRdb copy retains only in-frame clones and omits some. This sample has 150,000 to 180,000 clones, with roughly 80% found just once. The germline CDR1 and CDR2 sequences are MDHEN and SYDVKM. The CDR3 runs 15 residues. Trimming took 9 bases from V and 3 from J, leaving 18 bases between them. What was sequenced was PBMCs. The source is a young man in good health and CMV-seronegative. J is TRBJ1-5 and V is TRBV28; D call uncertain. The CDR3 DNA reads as TGTGCCAGTACCACGGGTGGGTCCCTCAATCAGCCCCAGCATTTT. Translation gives CASTTGGSLNQPQHF.